A selection of T cell receptor beta chains follows, all from one sample in a study of T cell responses to AZD1222 COVID-19 vaccine. The protocol was immunoSEQ multiplex PCR, while the TCRdb copy is restricted to in-frame clones and leaves out a portion. The sample carries some 140,000 clones, roughly 91% recorded once. The source material was peripheral blood, sampled 28 days after the second AZD1222 dose. All receptors come from an adult who received the AZD1222 COVID-19 vaccine. Each CDR3 is given with its conserved first and last residue. A D gene is named only where the DNA matches it firmly. Only some rows state a clone size, as once, few, many or a class for expanded clones.

clone size	V gene	D gene	J gene	CDR3 DNA	CDR3 protein
.	TRBV5-1	.	TRBJ1-4	TGCGCCAGCAGCGGGGGCTCAACTAATGAAAAACTGTTTTTT	CASSGGSTNEKLFF
.	TRBV27	TRBD1	TRBJ2-7	TGTGCCACCCAACAGGGGCTGGAATACGAGCAGTACTTC	CATQQGLEYEQYF
.	TRBV12-3/TRBV12-4	TRBD1	TRBJ1-2	TGTGCCAGCAGTTTGGGGACAGTGGGAGGCTACACCTTC	CASSLGTVGGYTF
.	TRBV7-2	.	TRBJ1-1	TGTGCCAGCAGCTTTTATGTCACTGAAGCTTTCTTT	CASSFYVTEAFF
.	TRBV12-5	TRBD2	TRBJ2-3	TGTGCTAGTGGTTTCCTCCTCAGGGCGGCGGGGGGAGCAGATACGCAGTATTTT	CASGFLLRAAGGADTQYF
.	TRBV30	.	TRBJ1-3	TGTGCCTGGAGTGTTTATAGTGTCGTTGGAAACACCATATATTTT	CAWSVYSVVGNTIYF
once	TRBV30	.	TRBJ2-1	TGTGCCTTACCCCTAGGGACGGGGGACTACAATGAGCAGTTCTTC	CALPLGTGDYNEQFF
.	TRBV10-3	.	TRBJ1-1	TGTGCCATCAGTGATCGAACTGAAGCTTTCTTT	CAISDRTEAFF
.	TRBV5-4	.	TRBJ2-1	TGTGCCAGCAGCCCTACCTCTCGGGGGCGAGGTAACAATGAGCAGTTCTTC	CASSPTSRGRGNNEQFF
.	TRBV5-4	TRBD1	TRBJ2-1	TGTGCCAGCAGCACTAGTCCGGGACAGGGGTCCGATGAGCAGTTCTTC	CASSTSPGQGSDEQFF
.	TRBV18	.	TRBJ1-5	TGTGCCAGCTCACCACAGGGGAATTGGAATCAGCCCCAGCATTTT	CASSPQGNWNQPQHF
.	TRBV11-2	.	TRBJ1-3	TGTGCCAGCAGCTTAGAAGTCGGAAACACCATATATTTT	CASSLEVGNTIYF
.	TRBV6-6	.	TRBJ1-2	TGTGCCAGCAGTTACGAGGGACCGAGTTCCTATGGCTACACCTTC	CASSYEGPSSYGYTF
once	TRBV2	TRBD1	TRBJ1-5	TGTGCCAGCAGTGGACTAGACAGGGGAAGTCAGCCCCAGCATTTT	CASSGLDRGSQPQHF
.	TRBV18	.	TRBJ2-3	TGTGCCAGCTCACAGGGACTGGGGGGGCTACGCACAGATACGCAGTATTTT	CASSQGLGGLRTDTQYF
once	TRBV5-1	.	TRBJ1-3	TGCGCCAGCAGCTTGGCAGGCTCTGGAAACACCATATATTTT	CASSLAGSGNTIYF
once	TRBV10-2	.	TRBJ1-1	TGCGCCAGCAGTCAGCTGATGGGGATGCGGGCCACTGAAGCTTTCTTT	CASSQLMGMRATEAFF
.	TRBV19	.	TRBJ1-4	TGTGCCAGTAGTACCGGGAGTATTAATGAAAAACTGTTTTTT	CASSTGSINEKLFF
.	TRBV7-8	TRBD1	TRBJ2-7	TGTGCCAGCAGCGTCGACAGGGGCTACGAGCAGTACTTC	CASSVDRGYEQYF
.	TRBV7-3	.	TRBJ1-3	TGTGCCAGCAGCTTATACGGGGGGATAGGAACAAACACCATATATTTT	CASSLYGGIGTNTIYF
.	TRBV19	.	TRBJ1-4	TGTGCCAGCCTCGATGGAGGTTTTGACGAAAAACTGTTTTTT	CASLDGGFDEKLFF
.	TRBV7-2	TRBD1	TRBJ1-2	TGTGCCAGCAGCACCCGGGACAGGAACACCTTC	CASSTRDRNTF
.	TRBV10-3	TRBD1	TRBJ1-1	TGTGCCACCCAAGGACAGGGAGAGAACACTGAAGCTTTCTTT	CATQGQGENTEAFF